What follows are 6 T cell receptor beta chains derived from one specimen sequenced in a study of regulatory T cells in long-lasting Graves disease. Time point described: persistent/refractory GD, antithyroid drugs over 5 years with positive TRAb. PBMC RNA was the source of the TCR library. Arm-PCR with iRepertoire HTBI primers amplified the CDR3 regions for these TCR beta libraries. In TCRdb, the multiplex PCR reads were re-called with MiXCR into one record per CDR3 protein. The sample lists approximately 400,000 distinct CDR3 sequences; about a quarter were seen once. Sequencing was performed on peripheral blood mononuclear cells (PBMCs), taken when the disease was refractory, from a patient treated with antithyroid drugs. All receptors derive from a female donor with Graves disease.

This clonotype came up many times. V and J are TRBV28 and TRBJ1-2; D perhaps matches TRBD1 (6 bases). Germline CDR1 reads MDHEN; CDR2 reads SYDVKM. The CDR3 sequence is 15 residues long. Deletions cut 5 bases from V and 7 bases from J, with 20 bases between. For the CDR3, the DNA is TGTGCCAGCAGTGCCAACCCGGGACATCGGGGTGGCTACACCTTC. This codes for CASSANPGHRGGYTF.

This chain uses TRBV28 with TRBJ2-1; 11 bases match TRBD2. The CDR3 totals 16 residues. Germline CDR1 and CDR2: MDHEN and SYDVKM. V lost 6 bases and J lost 4; bases outside the gene matches: 8. The DNA for the CDR3 is TGTGCCAGCAGCTATAGCGGGAGGGCCGTTTACAATGAGCAGTTCTTC. Its translation: CASSYSGRAVYNEQFF.

This clonotype has a handful of counts. V gene TRBV27 combines with J gene TRBJ1-2; D may be TRBD1 (6 bases). The CDR3 contains 13 residues. The germline V gene has CDR1 MNHEY and CDR2 SMNVEV (reference sequence). V lost 2 bases and J 3 bases, leaving 7 bases between the germline ends. The chain's CDR3 is CASSLRGHYGYTF. The CDR3 nucleotides are TGTGCCAGCAGTTTACGGGGGCACTATGGCTACACCTTC.

This clonotype has at least ten counts. CDR3 in DNA: TGTGCCAGCAGTGAAGATGGGGCGGCTTCTGGCTACACCTTC. Amino acids: CASSEDGAASGYTF. This sequence joins TRBV6-1 and TRBJ1-2, with TRBD1 as a possible D gene (5 bases). CDR3 length: 14 amino acids. Looked up from germline, CDR1 is MNHNS and CDR2 is SASEGT. Trimming shortened V by 1 base and J by 7 bases, and 13 bases separated the two germline ends.

This clonotype was counted only a few times. This chain uses TRBV7-2 with TRBJ1-5; TRBD1 matches 10 bases. This CDR3 contains 16 residues. Germline assignment: CDR1 SGHTA and CDR2 FQGNSA. With V trimmed by 5 bases and J by 2 bases, 6 bases remained unmatched. CDR3 region: CASSVVGTGGNQPQHF. The CDR3 bases are TGTGCCAGCAGCGTAGTAGGGACAGGGGGCAATCAGCCCCAGCATTTT.

This chain joins TRBV4-1 and TRBJ1-4, with TRBD1 matching 10 bases. The CDR3 totals 15 residues. Germline CDR1 reads MGHRA; CDR2 reads YSYEKL. V was pared by 2 bases and J by 7 bases, with 4 bases of the junction left unmatched. The CDR3 coding sequence is TGCGCCAGCAGCCAACAGACAGGGGGCTTTGAAAAACTGTTTTTT. It codes for CASSQQTGGFEKLFF.